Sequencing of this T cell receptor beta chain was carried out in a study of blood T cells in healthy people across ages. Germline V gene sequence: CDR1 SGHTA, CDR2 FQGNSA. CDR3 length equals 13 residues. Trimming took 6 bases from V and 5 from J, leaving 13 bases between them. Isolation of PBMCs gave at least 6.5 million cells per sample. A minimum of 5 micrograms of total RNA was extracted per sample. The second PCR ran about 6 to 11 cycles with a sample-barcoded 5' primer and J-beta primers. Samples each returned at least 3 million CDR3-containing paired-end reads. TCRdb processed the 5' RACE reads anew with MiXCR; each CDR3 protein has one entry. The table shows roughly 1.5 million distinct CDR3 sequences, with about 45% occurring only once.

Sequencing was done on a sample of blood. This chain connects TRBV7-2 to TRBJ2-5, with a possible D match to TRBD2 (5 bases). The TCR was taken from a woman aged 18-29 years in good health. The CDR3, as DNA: TGTGCCAGCAGTAGAGCGGCCCCGGAGACCCAGTACTTC. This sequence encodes CASSRAAPETQYF.